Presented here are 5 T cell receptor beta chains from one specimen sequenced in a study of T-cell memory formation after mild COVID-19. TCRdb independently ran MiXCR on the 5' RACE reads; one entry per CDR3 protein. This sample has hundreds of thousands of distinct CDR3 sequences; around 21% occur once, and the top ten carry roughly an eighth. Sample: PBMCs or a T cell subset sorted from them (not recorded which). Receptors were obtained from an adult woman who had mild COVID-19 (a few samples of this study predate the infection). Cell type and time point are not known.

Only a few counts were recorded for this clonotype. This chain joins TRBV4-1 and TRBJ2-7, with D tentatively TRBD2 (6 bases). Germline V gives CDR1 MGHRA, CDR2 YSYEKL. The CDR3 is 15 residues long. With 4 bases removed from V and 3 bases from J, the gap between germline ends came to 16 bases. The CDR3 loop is CASSPAAGTGYEQYF. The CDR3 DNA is TGCGCCAGCAGCCCGGCGGCCGGGACTGGCTACGAGCAGTACTTC.

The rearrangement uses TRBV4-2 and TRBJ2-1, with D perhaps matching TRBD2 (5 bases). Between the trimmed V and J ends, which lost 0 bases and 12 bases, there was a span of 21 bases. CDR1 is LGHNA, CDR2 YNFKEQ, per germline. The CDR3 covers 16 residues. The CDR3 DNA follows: TGTGCCAGCAGCCAAGATGTGGCTAGCAGCTACCGGGGGCAGTTCTTC. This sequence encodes CASSQDVASSYRGQFF.

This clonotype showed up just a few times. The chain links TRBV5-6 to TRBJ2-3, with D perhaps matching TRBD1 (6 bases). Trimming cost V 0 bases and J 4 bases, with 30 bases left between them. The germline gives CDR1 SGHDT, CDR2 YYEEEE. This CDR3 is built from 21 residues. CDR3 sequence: CASSLGSPTGVSSWDADTQYF. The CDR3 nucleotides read TGTGCCAGCAGCTTGGGGTCTCCGACAGGAGTCTCCTCCTGGGACGCAGATACGCAGTATTTT.

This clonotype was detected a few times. In DNA, the CDR3 is TGTGCCAGCAGCTTAACCGGCTCGGAGACTGAAGCTTTCTTT. This sequence encodes CASSLTGSETEAFF. The chain carries TRBV7-3 and TRBJ1-1; no clear D. Germline CDR1 reads SGHTA; CDR2 reads FQGTGA. Trimming took 0 bases from V and 5 from J, leaving 10 bases between them. The CDR3 spans 14 residues.

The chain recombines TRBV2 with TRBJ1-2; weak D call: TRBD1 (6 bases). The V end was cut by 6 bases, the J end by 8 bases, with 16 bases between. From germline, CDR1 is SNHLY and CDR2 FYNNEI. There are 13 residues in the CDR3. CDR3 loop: CASRVRGESGYTF. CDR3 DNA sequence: TGTGCCAGCAGAGTAAGGGGGGAAAGCGGCTACACCTTC.